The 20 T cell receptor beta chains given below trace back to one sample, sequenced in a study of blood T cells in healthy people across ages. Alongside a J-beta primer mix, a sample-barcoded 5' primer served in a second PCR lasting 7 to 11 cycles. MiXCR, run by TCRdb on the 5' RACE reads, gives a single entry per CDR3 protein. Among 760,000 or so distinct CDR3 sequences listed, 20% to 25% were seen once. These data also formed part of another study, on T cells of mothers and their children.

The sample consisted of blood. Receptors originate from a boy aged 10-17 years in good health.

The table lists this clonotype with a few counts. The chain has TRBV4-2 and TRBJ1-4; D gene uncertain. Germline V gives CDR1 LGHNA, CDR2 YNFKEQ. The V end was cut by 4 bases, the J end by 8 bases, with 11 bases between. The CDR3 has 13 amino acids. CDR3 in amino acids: CASSLSLNEKLFF. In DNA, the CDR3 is TGTGCCAGCAGCCTCTCCTTGAACGAAAAACTGTTTTTT.

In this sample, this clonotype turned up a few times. The CDR3 reads CASSSGRNPTLQETQYF. As DNA, the CDR3 is TGTGCCAGCAGTTCCGGACGTAATCCGACCTTACAAGAGACCCAGTACTTC. The rearrangement joins TRBV6-5 to TRBJ2-5; D ambiguous. Germline lookup yields CDR1 MNHEY and CDR2 SVGAGI. The CDR3 extends over 17 amino acids. V dropped 4 bases and J dropped 2 bases, with 20 bases sitting between them.

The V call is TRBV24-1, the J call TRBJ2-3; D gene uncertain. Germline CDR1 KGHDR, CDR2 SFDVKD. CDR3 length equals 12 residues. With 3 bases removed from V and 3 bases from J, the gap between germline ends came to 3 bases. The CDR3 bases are TGTGCCACCAGTGATACGACAGATACGCAGTATTTT. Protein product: CATSDTTDTQYF.

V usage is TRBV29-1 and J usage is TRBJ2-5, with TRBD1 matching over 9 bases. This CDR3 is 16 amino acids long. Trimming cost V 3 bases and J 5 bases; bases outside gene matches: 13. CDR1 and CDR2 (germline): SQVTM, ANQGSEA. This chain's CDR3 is CSVEVGDRAHWETQYF. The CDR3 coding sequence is TGCAGCGTTGAGGTCGGGGACAGGGCCCACTGGGAGACCCAGTACTTC.

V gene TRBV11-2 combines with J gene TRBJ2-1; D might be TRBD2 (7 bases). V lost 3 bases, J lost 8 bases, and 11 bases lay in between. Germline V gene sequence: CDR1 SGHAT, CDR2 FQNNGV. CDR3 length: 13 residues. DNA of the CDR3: TGTGCCAGCAGCTTCGGGGGGCTGGATGAGCAGTTCTTC. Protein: CASSFGGLDEQFF.

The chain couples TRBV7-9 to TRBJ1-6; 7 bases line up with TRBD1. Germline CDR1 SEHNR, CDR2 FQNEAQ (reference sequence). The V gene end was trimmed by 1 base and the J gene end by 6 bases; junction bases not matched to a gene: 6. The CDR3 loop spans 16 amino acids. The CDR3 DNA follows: TGTGCCAGCAGCTTAGAAGGAGGGGGCGGTAATTCACCCCTCCACTTT. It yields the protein CASSLEGGGGNSPLHF. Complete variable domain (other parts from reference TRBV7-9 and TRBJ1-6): DTGVSQNPRHKITKRGQNVTFRCDPISEHNRLYWYRQTLGQGPEFLTYFQNEAQLEKSRLLSDRFSAERPKGSFSTLEIQRTEQGDSAMYLCASSLEGGGGNSPLHFGNGTRLTVT.

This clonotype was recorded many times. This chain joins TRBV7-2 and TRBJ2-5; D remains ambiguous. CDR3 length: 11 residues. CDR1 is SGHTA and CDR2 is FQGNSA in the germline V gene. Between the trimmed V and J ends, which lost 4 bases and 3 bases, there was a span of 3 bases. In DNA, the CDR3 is TGTGCCAGCAGCTCAAAAGAGACCCAGTACTTC. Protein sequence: CASSSKETQYF.

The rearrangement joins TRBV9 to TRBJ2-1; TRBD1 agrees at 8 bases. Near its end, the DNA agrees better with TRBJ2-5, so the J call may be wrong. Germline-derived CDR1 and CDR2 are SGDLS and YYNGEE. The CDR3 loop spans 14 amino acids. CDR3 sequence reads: CASSAQGAGETQYF. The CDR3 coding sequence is TGTGCCAGCAGCGCTCAGGGGGCTGGAGAGACCCAGTACTTC.

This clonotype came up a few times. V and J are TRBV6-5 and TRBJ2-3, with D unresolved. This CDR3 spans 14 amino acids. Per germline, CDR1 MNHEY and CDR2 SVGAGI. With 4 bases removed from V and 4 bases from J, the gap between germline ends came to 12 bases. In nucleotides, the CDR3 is TGTGCCAGCAGTTCGGGTAGACGAGCAGATACGCAGTATTTT. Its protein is CASSSGRRADTQYF.

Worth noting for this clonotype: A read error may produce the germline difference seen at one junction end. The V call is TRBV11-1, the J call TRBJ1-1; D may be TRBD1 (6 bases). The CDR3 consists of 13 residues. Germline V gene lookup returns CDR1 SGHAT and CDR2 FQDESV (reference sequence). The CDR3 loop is CAGSLGRGTEAFF. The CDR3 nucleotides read TGTGCCGGCAGCTTGGGCAGGGGCACTGAAGCTTTCTTT. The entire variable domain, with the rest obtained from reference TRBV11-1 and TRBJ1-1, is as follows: EAEVAQSPRYKITEKSQAVAFWCDPISGHATLYWYRQILGQGPELLVQFQDESVVDDSQLPKDRFSAERLKGVDSTLKIQPAELGDSAMYLCAGSLGRGTEAFFGQGTRLTVV.

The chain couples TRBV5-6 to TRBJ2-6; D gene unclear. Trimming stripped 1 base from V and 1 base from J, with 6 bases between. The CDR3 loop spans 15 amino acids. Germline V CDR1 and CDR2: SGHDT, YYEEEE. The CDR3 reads CASSLMTSGANVLTF. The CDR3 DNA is TGTGCCAGCAGCTTGATGACTTCTGGGGCCAACGTCCTGACTTTC. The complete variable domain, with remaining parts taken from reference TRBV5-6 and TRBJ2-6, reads DAGVTQSPTHLIKTRGQQVTLRCSPKSGHDTVSWYQQALGQGPQFIFQYYEEEERQRGNFPDRFSGHQFPNYSSELNVNALLLGDSALYLCASSLMTSGANVLTFGAGSRLTVL.

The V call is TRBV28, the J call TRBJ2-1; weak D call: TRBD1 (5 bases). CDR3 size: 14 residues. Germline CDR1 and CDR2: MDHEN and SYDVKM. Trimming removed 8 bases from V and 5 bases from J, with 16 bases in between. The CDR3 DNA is TGTGCCAGCGGCGACCCTGACAGTAACAATGAGCAGTTCTTC. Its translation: CASGDPDSNNEQFF.

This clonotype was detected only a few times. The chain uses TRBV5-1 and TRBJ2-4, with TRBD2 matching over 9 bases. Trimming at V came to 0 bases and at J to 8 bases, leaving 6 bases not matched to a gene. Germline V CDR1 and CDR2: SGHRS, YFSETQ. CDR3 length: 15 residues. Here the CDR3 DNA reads TGCGCCAGCAGCTTGGTCGGCGGGGGGGCCTACATTCAGTACTTC. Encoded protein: CASSLVGGGAYIQYF.

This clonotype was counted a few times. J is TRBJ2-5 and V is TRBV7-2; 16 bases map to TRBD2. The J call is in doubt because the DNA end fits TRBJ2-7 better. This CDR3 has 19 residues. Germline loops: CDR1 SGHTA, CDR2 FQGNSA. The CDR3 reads CASSATGTSGRANRGEQYF. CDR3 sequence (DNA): TGTGCCAGCAGTGCCACCGGGACTAGCGGGAGGGCCAATCGAGGCGAGCAGTACTTC.

The CDR3: CASSFRTSGRSGETQYF. The CDR3 DNA is TGTGCCAGCAGCTTCAGGACTAGCGGGAGATCGGGAGAGACCCAGTACTTC. The chain uses TRBV7-9 and TRBJ2-1; 13 bases agree with TRBD2. The tail of the sequence fits TRBJ2-5 better, so the J call may be wrong. Germline assignment: CDR1 SEHNR and CDR2 FQNEAQ (reference sequence). The CDR3 is made up of 17 amino acids.

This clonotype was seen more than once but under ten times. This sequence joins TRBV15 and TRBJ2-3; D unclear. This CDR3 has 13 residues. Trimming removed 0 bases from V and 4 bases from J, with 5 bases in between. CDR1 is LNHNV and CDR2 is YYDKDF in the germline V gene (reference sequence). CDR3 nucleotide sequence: TGTGCCACCAGCAGAGAATCTGCAGATACGCAGTATTTT. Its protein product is CATSRESADTQYF.

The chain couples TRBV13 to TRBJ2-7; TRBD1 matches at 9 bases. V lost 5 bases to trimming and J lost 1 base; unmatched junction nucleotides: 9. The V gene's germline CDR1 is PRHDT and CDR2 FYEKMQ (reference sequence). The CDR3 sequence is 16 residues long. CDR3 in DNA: TGTGCCAGCAGCCCTCTTGGGGGACAGGGTTCCTACGAGCAGTACTTC. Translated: CASSPLGGQGSYEQYF.

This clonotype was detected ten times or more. This CDR3 reads CASSPAGTSRYEQYF. CDR3 DNA: TGTGCCAGCAGTCCGGCCGGGACTAGCCGTTACGAGCAGTACTTC. The chain is built from TRBV27 and TRBJ2-7; TRBD2 matches 9 bases. The germline V gene encodes CDR1 MNHEY and CDR2 SMNVEV (reference sequence). The length of the CDR3 is 15 residues. The V segment lost 5 bases and the J segment 4 bases; nucleotides outside the gene matches: 9.

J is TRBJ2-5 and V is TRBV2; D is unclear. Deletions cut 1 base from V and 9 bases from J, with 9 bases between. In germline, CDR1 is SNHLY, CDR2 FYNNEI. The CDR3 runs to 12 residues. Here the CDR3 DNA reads TGTGCCAGCAGTGAAGGATCTCCGGCCCAGTACTTC. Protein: CASSEGSPAQYF.

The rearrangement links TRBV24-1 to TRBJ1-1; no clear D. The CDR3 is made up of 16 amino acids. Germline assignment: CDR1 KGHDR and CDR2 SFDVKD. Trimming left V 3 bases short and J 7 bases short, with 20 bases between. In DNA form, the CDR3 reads TGTGCCACCAGTGATCCCCCGTTTCCCTTTGCTTATGAAGCTTTCTTT. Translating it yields CATSDPPFPFAYEAFF.